This T cell receptor beta chain emerged from a study of T cells in localized non-small cell lung cancer. Sequencing used immunoSEQ multiplex PCR; TCRdb keeps in-frame clones, though not all of them. The table includes 1,200 to 1,500 clones, roughly 24% detected once. CDR3 size: 14 residues. V was clipped by 2 bases and J by 1 base, with 8 bases between them. Germline-derived CDR1 and CDR2 are KGHSH and LQKENI. Sample: lung tumor tissue, taken before any cancer treatment. The TCR originated in a woman aged 35-75 years with stage I lung adenocarcinoma. The chain couples TRBV18 to TRBJ1-1; no clear D. CDR3 in amino acids: CASSPSQRNTEAFF. The CDR3 bases are TGTGCCAGCTCACCAAGCCAGAGGAACACTGAAGCTTTCTTT.